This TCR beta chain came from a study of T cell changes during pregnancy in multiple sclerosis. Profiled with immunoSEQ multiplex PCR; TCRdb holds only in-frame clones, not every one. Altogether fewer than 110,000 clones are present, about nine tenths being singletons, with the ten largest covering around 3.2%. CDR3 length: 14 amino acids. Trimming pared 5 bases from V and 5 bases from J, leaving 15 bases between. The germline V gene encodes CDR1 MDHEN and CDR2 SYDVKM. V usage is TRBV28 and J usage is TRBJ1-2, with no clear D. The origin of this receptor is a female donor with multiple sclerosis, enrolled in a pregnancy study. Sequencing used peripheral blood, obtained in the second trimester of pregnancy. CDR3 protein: CASSRTGGRYGYTF. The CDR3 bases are TGTGCCAGCAGTCGGACGGGAGGGAGGTATGGCTACACCTTC.